The TCR beta chain described here comes from a study of T-cell reconstitution after alpha-beta-depleted transplantation in children. Study findings and constraints: Some patients showed high day-60 TCRbeta diversity, which derived from surviving recipient T cells and thymic progenitors. Several hundred expanded graft clones reportedly were the source of alpha-beta T cells about two months after transplant. At one year after transplant, newly produced T cells mostly accounted for T-cell counts and diversity.

This clonotype appeared a few times. The target antigen is unknown. The authors prepared the TCRbeta library with unique molecular identifiers. TCRdb re-called the PCR reads with MiXCR, one entry per CDR3 protein. This sample carries about 300,000 distinct CDR3 sequences, around 7.3% of them seen once, and the ten largest clones take about 9.1%. The germline V gene has CDR1 MDHEN and CDR2 SYDVKM. V gave up 8 bases and J gave up 6 bases, with 7 bases separating them. The CDR3 runs 11 residues. The sample was peripheral blood, taken 360 days after TCRalphabeta/CD19-depleted stem cell transplant. This sequence originates from a female patient aged 2 to 10 who had a stem cell transplant for Fanconi anemia, so the T cells may come from the graft donor. This sequence joins TRBV28 and TRBJ2-2; D remains unclear. CDR3 bases: TGTGCCAGCGAGCTACCCGGGGAGCTGTTTTTT. This translates into CASELPGELFF.